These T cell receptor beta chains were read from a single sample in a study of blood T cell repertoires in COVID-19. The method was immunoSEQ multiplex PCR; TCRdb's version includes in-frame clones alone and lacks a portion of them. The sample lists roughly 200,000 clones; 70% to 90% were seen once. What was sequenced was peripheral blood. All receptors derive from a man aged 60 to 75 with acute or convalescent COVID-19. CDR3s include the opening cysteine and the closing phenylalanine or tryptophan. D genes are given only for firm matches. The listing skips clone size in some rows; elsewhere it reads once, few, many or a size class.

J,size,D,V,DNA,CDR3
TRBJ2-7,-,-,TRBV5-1,TGCGCCAGCAGCTTGGGGGGAGGGGGGACCCTTGGGCAGTACTTC,CASSLGGGGTLGQYF
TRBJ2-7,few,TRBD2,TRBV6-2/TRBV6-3,TGTGCCAGCAGTCGAAGCGGGAGGCCGGACGAGCAGTACTTC,CASSRSGRPDEQYF
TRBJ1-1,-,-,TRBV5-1,TGCGCCAGCAGTCGACAGTACTCGAACACTGAAGCTTTCTTT,CASSRQYSNTEAFF
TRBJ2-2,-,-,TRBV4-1,TGCGCCAGCAGCCAAGTAGACGGGGAGCTGTTTTTT,CASSQVDGELFF
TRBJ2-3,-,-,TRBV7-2,TGTGCCAGCAGCCCGGGGCGGGGACGCACAGATACGCAGTATTTT,CASSPGRGRTDTQYF
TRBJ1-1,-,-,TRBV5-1,TGCGCCAGCACCGTCGAACAGCAGTCGGTCACTGAAGCTTTCTTT,CASTVEQQSVTEAFF
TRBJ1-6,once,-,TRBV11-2,TGTGCCAGCAGCTTAGATCAAGGGGCAAGGAATTCACCCCTCCACTTT,CASSLDQGARNSPLHF
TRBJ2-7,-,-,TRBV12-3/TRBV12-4,TGTGCCAGCAGTTTTTGGGGCGTCGAGCAGTACTTC,CASSFWGVEQYF
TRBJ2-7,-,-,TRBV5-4,TGTGCCAGCAGCCCTAAGGCAGGGGCGGGCGAGCAGTACTTC,CASSPKAGAGEQYF
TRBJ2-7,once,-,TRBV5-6,TGTGCCAGCACCCGAGATGGCTCCTACGAGCAGTACTTC,CASTRDGSYEQYF
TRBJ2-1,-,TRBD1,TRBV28,TGTGCCAGCAGTGAAAACCGGGACAGGGGTTATGAGCAGTTCTTC,CASSENRDRGYEQFF
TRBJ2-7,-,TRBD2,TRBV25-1,TGTGCCAGCAGTCCAAACCCCGGAACTAGCGGGGGAGAGCAGTACTTC,CASSPNPGTSGGEQYF
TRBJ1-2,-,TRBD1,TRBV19,TGTGCCAGTAGTATAGCAGGGGGTAGATATGGCTACACCTTC,CASSIAGGRYGYTF
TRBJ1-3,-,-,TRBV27,TGTGCCAGCAGTACTAAGCCCCCGGGAGGGGCCGGAAACACCATATATTTT,CASSTKPPGGAGNTIYF
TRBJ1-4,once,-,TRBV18,TGTGCCAGCTCACCTTCCAACTCGGGGGAAAAACTGTTTTTT,CASSPSNSGEKLFF
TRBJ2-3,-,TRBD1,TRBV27,TGTGCCAGCAGTTTAACAGGGGGTAACGCAGATACGCAGTATTTT,CASSLTGGNADTQYF
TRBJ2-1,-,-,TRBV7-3,TGTGCCAGCAGCTCCAGGGTGAACAATGAGCAGTTCTTC,CASSSRVNNEQFF